This entry describes one TCR beta chain. Its target is not known. Because the CDR3's place on the DNA is in doubt, the DNA is left out and the CDR3 is given as listed by TCRdb. This entry is derived from a study of blood T cells in healthy people across ages. Termini included, the CDR3 measures 12 amino acids. CDR1 SGHRS and CDR2 YFSETQ come from the germline V gene. Through a sample-barcoded 5' primer and a J-beta primer mix, a second PCR was run for roughly 7 to 12 cycles. TCRdb used MiXCR to reprocess the 5' RACE reads, holding one entry per CDR3 protein. This sample has roughly 1,700,000 distinct CDR3 sequences, with 28% found just once. Overall study findings and caveats: The donors' CMV status was not determined, possibly confounding changes in expanded clonotypes.

The rearrangement links TRBV5-1 to TRBJ1-1; the table's D call, TRBD1, was not checked against the DNA. The receptor was derived from a woman under 40 in good health. The specimen sequenced was blood. CDR3 in amino acids: CASSFVGQGSFF.